This TCR beta chain was identified in a study of regulatory T cells in long-lasting Graves disease. V gave up 2 bases and J gave up 2 bases, with 10 bases separating them. Germline assignment: CDR1 ENHRY and CDR2 SYGVKD. This CDR3 contains 14 residues. This clonotype has a count of ten or more. Time point in this sample: newly diagnosed GD, antithyroid drugs for less than 3 months. Isolated PBMC RNA provided the starting material for the TCR library. CDR3 regions were amplified by Arm-PCR using iRepertoire HTBI primers to build TCR beta libraries. From the multiplex PCR reads, TCRdb called clonotypes with MiXCR, one entry per CDR3 protein. This table has 350,000 to 450,000 distinct CDR3 sequences, approximately 16% appearing once. These same records also appear under a second study, on T cells in Graves' hyperthyroidism and ophthalmopathy. According to that study: Most thyroid clonotypes that were expanded above 0.001 also turned up in blood.

The genes are TRBV10-3 and TRBJ2-7, with D maybe TRBD2 (6 bases). The source was peripheral blood mononuclear cells (PBMCs), collected at new diagnosis, from a patient treated with antithyroid drugs. The origin of this receptor is a woman between 40 and 50 years old with Graves disease. For the CDR3, the DNA is TGTGCCATCAGTGAGGCGGGACGGACCTACGAGCAGTACTTC. Its protein is CAISEAGRTYEQYF.